A single sample gave rise to the 11 T cell receptor beta chains below, sequenced in a study of blood T cell repertoires in COVID-19. Libraries were prepared by immunoSEQ multiplex PCR; TCRdb keeps only in-frame clonotypes and omits some of them. The table lists around 300,000 clones, around four fifths of them singletons. The sequenced sample was peripheral blood. The receptors stem from a woman aged 45 to 65 who had recovered from COVID-19.

The rearrangement links TRBV18 to TRBJ1-6; a weak D match, TRBD1 (5 bases). Germline V gene lookup returns CDR1 KGHSH and CDR2 LQKENI. Trimming removed 1 base from V and 8 bases from J, with 21 bases in between. The CDR3 is 18 residues long. The CDR3 loop is CASSPLRTGQGYDSPLHF. CDR3 bases: TGTGCCAGCTCACCACTACGGACGGGTCAGGGATATGATTCACCCCTCCACTTT. The full variable domain, with the rest looked up from reference TRBV18 and TRBJ1-6, is NAGVMQNPRHLVRRRGQEARLRCSPMKGHSHVYWYRQLPEEGLKFMVYLQKENIIDESGMPKERFSAEFPKEGPSILRIQQVVRGDSAAYFCASSPLRTGQGYDSPLHFGNGTRLTVT.

This chain connects TRBV12-3 or TRBV12-4 to TRBJ1-4; no reliable D call. This CDR3 has 13 residues. V was pared by 6 bases and J by 8 bases, with 13 bases between. The CDR3 reads CASSRGLEEKLFF. DNA of the CDR3: TGTGCCAGCAGCCGCGGCCTGGAGGAAAAACTGTTTTTT.

The chain combines TRBV11-2 with TRBJ1-2, with 8 bases fitting TRBD1. This CDR3 spans 18 amino acids. V shed 5 bases, J shed 0 bases, and the junction held 14 bases outside the gene matches. The germline V gene has CDR1 SGHAT and CDR2 FQNNGV. CDR3 loop: CASSPERGGRGPNYGYTF. The CDR3 DNA is TGTGCCAGCAGCCCAGAAAGAGGGGGCAGGGGGCCTAACTATGGCTACACCTTC.

In DNA, the CDR3 is TGTGCCAGCAGTTTTAAAACGGGAGGCTATGGCTACACCTTC. Protein sequence: CASSFKTGGYGYTF. The J gene is TRBJ1-2, the V gene TRBV27; D unresolved. Trimming removed 3 bases at V and 4 bases at J, with 12 bases between. The CDR3 covers 14 residues. Germline V CDR1 and CDR2: MNHEY, SMNVEV (reference sequence).

V gene TRBV9 combines with J gene TRBJ2-2, with TRBD1 as a possible D gene (8 bases). V was clipped by 0 bases and J by 3 bases, with 18 bases between them. Germline V gene data show CDR1 as SGDLS and CDR2 as YYNGEE. The CDR3 extends over 18 amino acids. DNA for the CDR3: TGTGCCAGCAGCGTAGGGGAGGGGAGACAGGGGTACACCGGGGAGCTGTTTTTT. This codes for CASSVGEGRQGYTGELFF.

The chain combines TRBV7-2 with TRBJ1-2; 7 bases are shared with TRBD1. Germline trimming cut 7 bases from V and 4 bases from J; bases unmatched to any gene: 12. This CDR3 has 15 amino acids. Germline V gives CDR1 SGHTA, CDR2 FQGNSA. In DNA form, the CDR3 reads TGTGCCAGCACCCCAGGGAGAGGGGGCCCCTATGGCTACACCTTC. It is translated as CASTPGRGGPYGYTF.

This chain uses TRBV9 with TRBJ1-2; TRBD1 aligns across 7 bases. Germline CDR1 is SGDLS and CDR2 is YYNGEE. The CDR3 consists of 14 residues. V lost 3 bases, J lost 4 bases, and 6 bases stayed unmatched. The CDR3 bases are TGTGCCAGCAGCGCAGGACAGGCCCTCTATGGCTACACCTTC. This gives the protein CASSAGQALYGYTF.

The rearrangement uses TRBV11-2 and TRBJ2-7; 7 bases match TRBD1. J was trimmed by 2 bases and V by 5 bases; bases with no gene match: 3. From germline, CDR1 is SGHAT and CDR2 FQNNGV. The CDR3 has 13 residues. The CDR3 nucleotides are TGTGCCAGCAGCCCCGGACAGGCCTACGAGCAGTACTTC. It specifies CASSPGQAYEQYF. The variable domain in full, completed from reference TRBV11-2 and TRBJ2-7, reads EAGVAQSPRYKIIEKRQSVAFWCNPISGHATLYWYQQILGQGPKLLIQFQNNGVVDDSQLPKDRFSAERLKGVDSTLKIQPAKLEDSAVYLCASSPGQAYEQYFGPGTRLTVT.

This clone was detected only a few times. This sequence joins TRBV11-2 and TRBJ1-1, with D maybe TRBD1 (5 bases). This CDR3 comprises 14 residues. Between the trimmed V and J ends, which lost 5 bases and 3 bases, there was a span of 13 bases. Per the germline V gene, CDR1 is SGHAT and CDR2 is FQNNGV. The CDR3 DNA reads as TGTGCCAGCAGCCCAACAGGACACGACACTGAAGCTTTCTTT. Translating gives CASSPTGHDTEAFF.

This chain connects TRBV6-2 or TRBV6-3 to TRBJ2-5; 10 nucleotides agree with TRBD2. The V gene's germline CDR1 is MNHEY and CDR2 SVGEGT. Losses at the gene ends were 8 bases for V and 5 bases for J; bases not matched to a gene: 11. The length of the CDR3 is 15 residues. The CDR3: CASCPGLAGVETQYF. The CDR3 DNA sequence: TGTGCCAGCTGCCCTGGGCTAGCGGGGGTGGAGACCCAGTACTTC.

V gene TRBV9 combines with J gene TRBJ1-2; tentatively, D is TRBD1 (6 bases). Trimming cost V 4 bases and J 2 bases, with 18 bases left between them. From germline, CDR1 is SGDLS and CDR2 YYNGEE. The CDR3 has 16 amino acids. The CDR3: CASSPHGGAGNYGYTF. CDR3 DNA sequence: TGTGCCAGCAGCCCCCACGGGGGGGCAGGAAACTATGGCTACACCTTC.